Sequencing of this T cell receptor (beta chain) was carried out in a study of monozygotic twins with inflammatory bowel disease. Broader study findings: Discordant twins had repertoire similarity that did not differ from that of concordant twins, possibly from limited power. Diversity of TCRbeta measured by inverse Simpson was lower in IBD patients than in healthy co-twins.

With respect to this clonotype: Its antigen is still unknown.

Per germline, CDR1 SGHRS and CDR2 YFSETQ. The CDR3 spans 14 residues. The authors isolated total RNA from whole blood without sorting T cells. Following a re-call of the 5' RACE reads, TCRdb has one entry per CDR3 protein and lacks DNA. The sample shows approximately 210,000 distinct CDR3 sequences, and 7.5% to 8% sits with its ten largest clones. This TCR came from a human donor with ulcerative colitis or Crohn's disease, or a healthy co-twin of an affected twin (not recorded which). Sequencing was carried out using blood. The genes are TRBV5-1 and TRBJ1-2; TCRdb proposes TRBD1, but this gene call is untestable without DNA. CDR3 in amino acids: CASSQGSDYYGYTF.